This section outlines one T cell receptor (beta chain) sequence together with its context. This specimen belongs to a study of shared clonotypes between healthy human individuals. Deletions cut 0 bases from V and 4 bases from J, with 6 bases between. The germline V gene encodes CDR1 SGHDN and CDR2 FVKESK. The CDR3 is 14 amino acids. Clones were read by immunoSEQ multiplex PCR, and TCRdb kept only the in-frame ones, dropping some. This table holds more than 1,200,000 clones, approximately 98.5% found once. This receptor was identified in a man aged 25-40 years in good health. The chain carries TRBV14 and TRBJ2-2, with D possibly matching TRBD1 (5 bases). The sequencing sample was made of naive CD4+ T cells sorted from blood. Stated subset: CD45RA+ positively selected. The CDR3, as DNA: TGTGCCAGCAGCCAAGATCAGGGCACCGGGGAGCTGTTTTTT. It translates to CASSQDQGTGELFF.